These 30 T cell receptor beta chains came from one sample sequenced in a study of blood T cell repertoires in COVID-19. Some clones are missing from TCRdb's copy, which holds only in-frame ones; the method was immunoSEQ multiplex PCR. The data contain around 250,000 clones, around four fifths of them seen just once; the ten biggest clones take up about 15%. Specimen: PBMCs or T cells enriched from blood (not recorded which). The receptors come from a man aged 40-55 years who had recovered from COVID-19.

This chain links TRBV6-5 with TRBJ1-1; D is possibly TRBD1 (6 bases). The CDR3 consists of 13 residues. CDR1 is MNHEY, CDR2 SVGAGI, per germline. Trimming removed 4 bases from V and 3 bases from J, with 9 bases in between. The CDR3 loop is CASSFAGDTEAFF. The DNA of the CDR3 is TGTGCCAGCAGTTTCGCAGGGGACACTGAAGCTTTCTTT.

This chain uses TRBV30 with TRBJ1-5, with D possibly being TRBD1 (6 bases). V was trimmed by 2 bases and J by 7 bases, leaving 15 bases between them. This CDR3 comprises 14 residues. Germline V gene lookup returns CDR1 GTSNPN and CDR2 SVGIG (reference sequence). This CDR3 reads CAWSITGSKQPQHF. The CDR3 nucleotides read TGTGCCTGGAGTATAACAGGGAGTAAACAGCCCCAGCATTTT.

This clone has only one observation. The chain joins TRBV4-1 to TRBJ2-4; the match to TRBD1 covers 10 bases. With V trimmed by 3 bases and J by 8 bases, 13 bases remained unmatched. Germline V gives CDR1 MGHRA, CDR2 YSYEKL. This CDR3 region has 17 residues. DNA of the CDR3: TGCGCCAGCAGCCAGGCTAACCGACAGGGGGCTGATTACATTCAGTACTTC. Residues: CASSQANRQGADYIQYF.

The J gene is TRBJ2-7, the V gene TRBV5-1; 8 bases agree with TRBD1. Trimming at V came to 3 bases and at J to 2 bases, leaving 4 bases not matched to a gene. The CDR3 totals 14 residues. Per germline, CDR1 SGHRS and CDR2 YFSETQ. This CDR3 reads CASSSRTGPYEQYF. Here the CDR3 DNA reads TGCGCCAGCAGCTCCCGGACAGGGCCCTACGAGCAGTACTTC. The whole variable domain, filled in from reference TRBV5-1 and TRBJ2-7, reads KAGVTQTPRYLIKTRGQQVTLSCSPISGHRSVSWYQQTPGQGLQFLFEYFSETQRNKGNFPGRFSGRQFSNSRSEMNVSTLELGDSALYLCASSSRTGPYEQYFGPGTRLTVT.

This clone was detected once. The chain links TRBV7-9 to TRBJ2-1; D possibly corresponds to TRBD2 (5 bases). Per germline, CDR1 SEHNR and CDR2 FQNEAQ (reference sequence). The CDR3 loop spans 14 amino acids. The ends were cut back, 3 bases at V and 0 bases at J, with 6 bases in the middle. The CDR3 bases are TGTGCCAGCAGCTTCCTAGCCTCCTACAATGAGCAGTTCTTC. Translating it yields CASSFLASYNEQFF. Complete variable domain (other parts from reference TRBV7-9 and TRBJ2-1): DTGVSQNPRHKITKRGQNVTFRCDPISEHNRLYWYRQTLGQGPEFLTYFQNEAQLEKSRLLSDRFSAERPKGSFSTLEIQRTEQGDSAMYLCASSFLASYNEQFFGPGTRLTVL.

The chain is built from TRBV7-3 and TRBJ2-1, with 8 bases aligning to TRBD2. Germline lookup yields CDR1 SGHTA and CDR2 FQGTGA. The CDR3 has 15 amino acids. V lost 4 bases, J lost 2 bases, and 4 bases stayed unmatched. For the CDR3, the DNA is TGTGCCAGCAGCTCTCAGCGGGGGACCTACAATGAGCAGTTCTTC. Amino acid sequence: CASSSQRGTYNEQFF.

V is TRBV7-3 and J is TRBJ2-2; no clear D. Germline CDR1 and CDR2: SGHTA and FQGTGA. The CDR3 runs to 13 residues. The germline V and J ends were trimmed by 1 base and 8 bases, with 8 bases remaining between them. CDR3 residues: CASSLIRQGELFF. CDR3 DNA: TGTGCCAGCAGCTTAATCAGGCAAGGGGAGCTGTTTTTT.

The chain joins TRBV29-1 to TRBJ1-2, with D perhaps matching TRBD1 (5 bases). The CDR3 is 13 amino acids. Germline CDR1 is SQVTM and CDR2 is ANQGSEA. V was trimmed by 8 bases and J by 4 bases, leaving 17 bases between them. This CDR3 reads CSLREGQGYGYTF. The CDR3 region has the DNA TGCAGCCTCCGGGAGGGTCAGGGCTATGGCTACACCTTC.

This clone was seen a handful of times. DNA for the CDR3: TGTGCCATCAGAGTCTCTAACTCTGGAAACACCATATATTTT. Translated: CAIRVSNSGNTIYF. The chain is built from TRBV10-3 and TRBJ1-3; D unclear. The V end lost 6 bases, the J end lost 0 bases, and 9 bases lay between the germline ends. The CDR3 has 14 amino acids. Germline CDR1 and CDR2: ENHRY and SYGVKD.

This chain connects TRBV6-5 to TRBJ2-5; D gene unclear. From germline, CDR1 is MNHEY and CDR2 SVGAGI. Trimming removed 7 bases from V and 5 bases from J, with 8 bases in between. This CDR3 contains 11 residues. CDR3 loop: CASTLRETQYF. The CDR3 nucleotides read TGTGCCAGCACCCTCCGGGAGACCCAGTACTTC.

This clone occurred a few times. V gene TRBV2 combines with J gene TRBJ2-3; TRBD2 might be the D (6 bases). Between the trimmed V and J ends, which lost 9 bases and 3 bases, there was a span of 7 bases. Germline loops: CDR1 SNHLY, CDR2 FYNNEI. The CDR3 runs to 11 residues. The CDR3 spells CARAGTDTQYF. The CDR3 DNA is TGTGCCAGGGCGGGAACAGATACGCAGTATTTT.

This clone turned up a few times. The genes are TRBV14 and TRBJ2-7; D uncertain. This CDR3 is 14 amino acids long. Per the germline V gene, CDR1 is SGHDN and CDR2 is FVKESK. The ends were cut back, 0 bases at V and 3 bases at J, with 9 bases in the middle. The CDR3 DNA sequence: TGTGCCAGCAGCCAAGAAAATAGTTACTACGAGCAGTACTTC. Amino acids: CASSQENSYYEQYF.

V and J are TRBV30 and TRBJ1-2; a possible D gene is TRBD1 (5 bases). This CDR3 contains 12 residues. Germline V lookup: CDR1 GTSNPN, CDR2 SVGIG (reference sequence). Trimming left V 2 bases short and J 8 bases short, with 12 bases between. CDR3 sequence (DNA): TGTGCCTGGAGTCCTCCAGGGCAGGGCTACACCTTC. This gives the protein CAWSPPGQGYTF.

V gene TRBV3-1 (or the pseudogene TRBV3-2) combines with J gene TRBJ2-1, with D maybe TRBD2 (5 bases). The CDR3 covers 14 residues. Germline V gene sequence: CDR1 LGHDT, CDR2 YNNKEL (reference sequence). The V and J ends lost 8 bases and 3 bases respectively, with 14 bases between them. CDR3 nucleotide sequence: TGTGCCAGCGCGCGGGCGAAAGTCTACAATGAGCAGTTCTTC. Encoded protein: CASARAKVYNEQFF.

This clone was detected only once. V usage is TRBV7-2 and J usage is TRBJ2-1, with 11 bases aligning to TRBD2. V gave up 5 bases and J gave up 9 bases; unmatched junction bases: 6. The germline V gene encodes CDR1 SGHTA and CDR2 FQGNSA. The CDR3 is 14 residues long. CDR3 nucleotide sequence: TGTGCCAGCAGCACTAGCGGGAGAGACAGTGAGCAGTTCTTC. Translated, it gives CASSTSGRDSEQFF.

This clone was recorded once. This chain links TRBV18 with TRBJ1-5; D unresolved. The CDR3 is made up of 15 amino acids. Trimming stripped 5 bases from V and 4 bases from J, with 15 bases between. Germline values: CDR1 KGHSH, CDR2 LQKENI. Written as DNA, the CDR3 is TGTGCCAGCTCATCCCTAAGCGCGGCTAATCAGCCCCAGCATTTT. It specifies CASSSLSAANQPQHF.

This chain's CDR3 is CASSSSLNRDKSTDTQYF. CDR3 sequence (DNA): TGTGCCAGCAGTAGCTCACTAAACCGGGACAAGAGCACAGATACGCAGTATTTT. The chain joins TRBV28 to TRBJ2-3, with D perhaps matching TRBD1 (6 bases). CDR1 is MDHEN, CDR2 SYDVKM, per germline. V lost 5 bases, J lost 0 bases, and 21 bases lay in between. The length of the CDR3 is 18 residues.

The V call is TRBV7-2, the J call TRBJ2-7; 10 positions agree with TRBD2. This CDR3 comprises 17 residues. The ends lost 5 bases at V and 3 bases at J; junction bases unmatched: 13. In germline, CDR1 is SGHTA, CDR2 FQGNSA. The CDR3 sequence is CASSERAGTSVLYEQYF. The CDR3, as DNA: TGTGCCAGCAGCGAAAGAGCCGGGACTAGCGTCCTCTACGAGCAGTACTTC.

The rearrangement uses TRBV19 and TRBJ2-7; TRBD1 matches 9 bases. The CDR3 contains 15 residues. Germline CDR1 and CDR2: LNHDA and SQIVND (reference sequence). V shed 5 bases and J 2 bases; nucleotides not matched to a gene: 7. The CDR3 nucleotides read TGTGCCAGTAGTCCCCGACAGGGGGTTGCCTACGAGCAGTACTTC. Protein: CASSPRQGVAYEQYF.

V is TRBV2 and J is TRBJ2-1; D perhaps matches TRBD1 (5 bases). The germline V gene has CDR1 SNHLY and CDR2 FYNNEI. The CDR3 loop spans 16 amino acids. Trimming took off 0 bases at V and 1 base at J, with 10 bases between the two ends. The CDR3 loop is CASSEAGPQSYNEQFF. CDR3 nucleotide sequence: TGTGCCAGCAGTGAAGCGGGGCCTCAATCCTACAATGAGCAGTTCTTC.

The chain is built from TRBV14 and TRBJ1-2; D not resolved. The CDR3 is made up of 15 amino acids. Trimming left V 5 bases short and J 0 bases short, with 13 bases between. Germline values: CDR1 SGHDN, CDR2 FVKESK. The CDR3 DNA follows: TGTGCCAGCAGCACAATCAGAGGAGCTAACTATGGCTACACCTTC. Translated, it gives CASSTIRGANYGYTF.

The V gene is TRBV29-1, the J gene TRBJ1-2; 9 positions match TRBD1. With V trimmed by 4 bases and J by 4 bases, 10 bases remained unmatched. Germline lookup yields CDR1 SQVTM and CDR2 ANQGSEA. CDR3 length: 15 amino acids. CDR3 DNA sequence: TGCAGCGTTGGGGCCAGGACAGGGGTCGGCTATGGCTACACCTTC. Amino acid sequence: CSVGARTGVGYGYTF. Full variable domain (rest looked up from reference TRBV29-1 and TRBJ1-2): SAVISQKPSRDICQRGTSLTIQCQVDSQVTMMFWYRQQPGQSLTLIATANQGSEATYESGFVIDKFPISRPNLTFSTLTVSNMSPEDSSIYLCSVGARTGVGYGYTFGSGTRLTVV.

The V call is TRBV19, the J call TRBJ2-7, with a tentative D call TRBD1 (6 bases). Deletions cut 1 base from V and 6 bases from J, with 13 bases between. Germline lookup yields CDR1 LNHDA and CDR2 SQIVND (reference sequence). The CDR3 sequence is 14 residues long. The chain's CDR3 is CASSIGGQTGEQYF. Written as DNA, the CDR3 is TGTGCCAGTAGTATAGGAGGACAGACGGGCGAGCAGTACTTC.

This sequence joins TRBV7-2 and TRBJ2-7; 11 nucleotides match TRBD1. Germline CDR1 and CDR2: SGHTA and FQGNSA. The CDR3 is 15 residues long. The ends lost 5 bases at V and 5 bases at J; junction bases unmatched: 8. The CDR3 coding sequence is TGTGCCAGCAGCCTGGCCGGGACAGGGGGGGACGAGCAGTACTTC. It codes for CASSLAGTGGDEQYF.

The chain carries TRBV5-1 and TRBJ1-3; D is undetermined. This CDR3 is 16 amino acids long. Germline V gene sequence: CDR1 SGHRS, CDR2 YFSETQ. Trimming took 0 bases from V and 9 from J, leaving 19 bases between them. Here the CDR3 reads CASSLGALKPGFTIYF. The CDR3 coding sequence is TGCGCCAGCAGCTTGGGGGCGCTAAAACCTGGGTTCACCATATATTTT.

The V and J genes are TRBV6-1 and TRBJ2-3, with D possibly TRBD1 on 6 matching bases. The CDR3 covers 14 residues. CDR1 and CDR2 from the germline V gene are MNHNS and SASEGT. Trimming pared 1 base from V and 4 bases from J, leaving 9 bases between. In nucleotides, the CDR3 is TGTGCCAGCAGTGAAGGTAAGGGGGCAGATACGCAGTATTTT. Its translation is CASSEGKGADTQYF.

The chain is built from TRBV5-1 and TRBJ2-5; 8 nucleotides match TRBD1. There are 16 residues in the CDR3. CDR1 is SGHRS and CDR2 is YFSETQ in the germline V gene. After removal of 7 bases from V and 4 bases from J, the junction contained 15 bases not matched to a gene. The CDR3 loop reads CASGEYSGQGGETQYF. In DNA, the CDR3 is TGCGCCAGCGGGGAATACTCAGGACAGGGAGGAGAGACCCAGTACTTC.

The V and J genes are TRBV7-8 and TRBJ2-2; D is uncertain. CDR1 and CDR2 (germline): SGHVS, FQNEAQ. The V end lost 5 bases, the J end lost 6 bases, and 13 bases lay between the germline ends. The CDR3 sequence is 14 residues long. CDR3 nucleotide sequence: TGTGCCAGCAGCCGCCTAGTAAGAGCCGGGGAGCTGTTTTTT. Translating gives CASSRLVRAGELFF.

This rearrangement joins TRBV27 to TRBJ1-6; 7 bases agree with TRBD1. Trimming removed 8 bases from V and 14 bases from J; junction bases left unmatched: 15. The CDR3 consists of 14 residues. Germline CDR1 and CDR2: MNHEY and SMNVEV (reference sequence). The CDR3 here is CASRKTGPLGSLHF. The CDR3 DNA is TGTGCCAGCCGAAAGACAGGGCCCTTGGGGTCCCTCCACTTT.

The chain combines TRBV7-8 with TRBJ2-5; 8 bases line up with TRBD2. Germline lookup yields CDR1 SGHVS and CDR2 FQNEAQ. The trim removed 3 bases at V and 4 bases at J, leaving 7 bases unmatched. The CDR3 is 15 residues long. DNA of the CDR3: TGTGCCAGCAGCTTGTGGAGCGGGAGAGGAGAGACCCAGTACTTC. It codes for CASSLWSGRGETQYF.